This T cell receptor beta chain was observed in a study of blood T cell repertoires in COVID-19. Turning to the study itself: Nucleic acid was either cDNA or gDNA, and it came from T cells, B-cell-depleted T cells, or PBMCs.

This clone has just one count. Clones were read by immunoSEQ multiplex PCR, and TCRdb kept only the in-frame ones, dropping some. The table lists about 260,000 clones, around 87% of them singletons. The length of the CDR3 is 15 residues. Per germline, CDR1 MNHNY and CDR2 SVGAGI (reference sequence). J gave up 2 bases and V 6 bases, and 7 bases lay outside the gene matches. The sequenced sample was peripheral blood. The receptor was derived from a middle-aged woman who had recovered from COVID-19. This chain connects TRBV6-6 to TRBJ2-7, with 10 bases that match TRBD2. The CDR3 region has the DNA TGTGCCAGCAGCCCCCTAGCGGGGGTCCCCTACGAGCAGTACTTC. Amino acid sequence: CASSPLAGVPYEQYF.